The rows below give T cell receptor beta chains drawn from one sample of a study of CD8 T cells in ankylosing spondylitis. MiXCR was run by TCRdb on the 5' RACE reads, yielding one entry per CDR3 protein. The sample holds approximately 220,000 distinct CDR3 sequences; roughly 10% are singletons and the top ten take roughly a fifth. Sequenced material: blood, either unsorted or a sorted T cell fraction (not recorded which). These receptors all stem from a male donor with ankylosing spondylitis or in good health (not recorded which). CDR3s include the opening cysteine and the closing phenylalanine or tryptophan. Fields, in order: D gene, J gene, clone size, V gene, CDR3 length, CDR3 protein, CDR3 DNA. The D gene is left open where the match is weak. Only part of the rows carry a size: once, few, many, or a class if the clone is expanded.

>TRBD2|TRBJ2-7|many|TRBV7-6|14
CASTLGRVGYEQYF
TGTGCCAGCACCCTGGGGAGGGTGGGCTATGAGCAGTACTTC
>.|TRBJ1-4|many|TRBV29-1|14
CSALEGGINEKLFF
TGCAGCGCCCTAGAAGGGGGTATTAATGAAAAACTGTTTTTT
>.|TRBJ1-5|.|TRBV12-3/TRBV12-4|14
CASSLTDEGQPQHF
TGTGCCAGCAGTCTGACGGACGAGGGCCAGCCCCAGCATTTT
>TRBD2|TRBJ2-5|few|TRBV7-2|17
CASSLGALAGSEGTQYF
TGTGCCAGCAGCTTAGGGGCGCTAGCGGGGAGCGAGGGGACCCAGTACTTC
>.|TRBJ2-1|many|TRBV29-1|15
CSVVRVQGSYNEQFF
TGCAGCGTTGTTCGGGTCCAGGGATCCTACAATGAGCAGTTCTTC
>.|TRBJ2-5|many|TRBV3-1|15
CASSKVQGGQETQYF
TGTGCCAGCAGCAAGGTCCAGGGCGGACAGGAGACCCAGTACTTC
>.|TRBJ2-7|many|TRBV7-6|13
CASSLAFSHEQYF
TGTGCCAGCAGCTTAGCGTTCAGCCACGAGCAGTACTTC
>TRBD2|TRBJ2-2|.|TRBV11-3|17
CASSLVWASGGASELFF
TGTGCCAGCAGCTTAGTCTGGGCTAGCGGGGGGGCCTCGGAGCTGTTTTTT
>.|TRBJ2-7|once|TRBV7-9|14
CASSPRLASHEQYF
TGTGCCAGCAGCCCGCGGTTGGCAAGCCACGAGCAGTACTTC
>TRBD2|TRBJ2-3|few|TRBV25-1|17
CASSEWVAGGPADTKYF
TGTGCCAGCAGTGAATGGGTAGCGGGGGGGCCGGCAGATACGAAGTATTTT
>.|TRBJ2-1|many|TRBV20-1|11
CSARLSNEQFF
TGCAGTGCTAGATTATCCAATGAGCAGTTCTTC
>TRBD2|TRBJ2-1|few|TRBV20-1|16
CSASPGTSGGNNEQFF
TGCAGTGCTAGTCCGGGGACTAGCGGGGGTAATAATGAGCAGTTCTTC
>.|TRBJ2-7|many|TRBV3-1|13
CASSQQGPYEQYF
TGTGCCAGCAGCCAACAGGGACCCTACGAGCAGTACTTC
>.|TRBJ2-1|few|TRBV2|13
CASSPLANNEQFF
TGTGCCAGCAGTCCCTTAGCCAACAATGAGCAGTTCTTC
>TRBD2|TRBJ2-3|many|TRBV12-3/TRBV12-4|15
CASSFVAGATDTQYF
TGTGCCAGCAGTTTCGTAGCGGGGGCCACAGATACGCAGTATTTT
>TRBD1|TRBJ2-7|many|TRBV5-6|14
CASRDREISYEQYF
TGTGCCAGCAGGGACAGGGAAATTTCCTACGAGCAGTACTTC
>TRBD1|TRBJ2-1|many|TRBV15|16
CATSRPGQGQYNEQFF
TGTGCCACCAGCAGACCGGGACAGGGCCAATACAATGAGCAGTTCTTC
>.|TRBJ2-7|many|TRBV5-1|13
CASSVEQGYEQYF
TGCGCCAGCAGCGTGGAACAGGGTTACGAGCAGTACTTC